This T cell receptor (beta chain) appears in the sequencing data of a study of shared clonotypes between healthy human individuals. Study observations and caveats: Sampling covered blood only; tissue repertoires likely differ.

The assay was immunoSEQ multiplex PCR, and TCRdb's table has in-frame clones only and misses some. The table records just over 2,000,000 clones, approximately 94% of them present only once. Cells designated naive CD8 were CD45RO-negative and were positively selected for CCR7, with terminally differentiated effector memory CD45RA+ cells excluded. The CDR3 runs 18 residues. Germline V lookup: CDR1 MNHEY, CDR2 SMNVEV (reference sequence). V lost 3 bases to trimming and J lost 0 bases; unmatched junction nucleotides: 10. In the case of this clone: Antigen specificity is unknown.

The origin of this receptor is a man aged 18 to 30 in good health. The chain carries TRBV27 and TRBJ2-1; 8 bases match TRBD1. Material for sequencing was naive CD8+ T cells sorted from blood. The CDR3 nucleotides are TGTGCCAGCAGTTTCCTCGGGCCGGGACAGGTCTCCTACAATGAGCAGTTCTTC. It is translated as CASSFLGPGQVSYNEQFF.